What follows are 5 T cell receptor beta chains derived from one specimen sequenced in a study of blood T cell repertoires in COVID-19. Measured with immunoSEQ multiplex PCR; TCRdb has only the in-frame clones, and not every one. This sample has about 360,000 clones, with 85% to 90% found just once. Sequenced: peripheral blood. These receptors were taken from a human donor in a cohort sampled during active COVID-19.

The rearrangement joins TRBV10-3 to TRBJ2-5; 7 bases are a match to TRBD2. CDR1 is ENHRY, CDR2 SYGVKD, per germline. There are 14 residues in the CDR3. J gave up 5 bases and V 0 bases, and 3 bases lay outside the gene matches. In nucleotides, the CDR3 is TGTGCCATCAGTGAGTCTAGGGAGGGCGAGACCCAGTACTTC. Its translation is CAISESREGETQYF.

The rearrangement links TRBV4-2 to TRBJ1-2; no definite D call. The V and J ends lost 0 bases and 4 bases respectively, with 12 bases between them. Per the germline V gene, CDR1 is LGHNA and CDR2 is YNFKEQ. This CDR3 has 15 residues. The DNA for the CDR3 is TGTGCCAGCAGCCAAGAGAATGAGGCGGCCTATGGCTACACCTTC. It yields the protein CASSQENEAAYGYTF.

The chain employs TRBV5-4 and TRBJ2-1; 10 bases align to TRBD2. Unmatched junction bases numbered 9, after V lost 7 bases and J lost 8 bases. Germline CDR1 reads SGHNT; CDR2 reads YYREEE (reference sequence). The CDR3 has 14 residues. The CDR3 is CASQERGGRDEQFF. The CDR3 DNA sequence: TGTGCCAGCCAGGAGCGGGGGGGGCGGGATGAGCAGTTCTTC.

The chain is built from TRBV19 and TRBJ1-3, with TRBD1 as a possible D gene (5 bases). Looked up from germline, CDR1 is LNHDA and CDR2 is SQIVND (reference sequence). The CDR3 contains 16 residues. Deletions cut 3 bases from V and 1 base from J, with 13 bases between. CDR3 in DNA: TGTGCCAGTAGTATGGGGCAGAGGCTATCTGGAAACACCATATATTTT. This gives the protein CASSMGQRLSGNTIYF.

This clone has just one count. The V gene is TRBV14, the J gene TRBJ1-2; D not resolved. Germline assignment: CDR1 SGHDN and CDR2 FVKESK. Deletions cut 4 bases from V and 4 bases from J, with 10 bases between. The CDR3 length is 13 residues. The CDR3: CASSLDGIYGYTF. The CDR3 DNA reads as TGTGCCAGCAGCCTGGACGGGATCTATGGCTACACCTTC.